This is a list of T cell receptor beta chains from one sample in a study of blood T cell repertoires in COVID-19. Here immunoSEQ multiplex PCR was the method, and the copy in TCRdb shows in-frame clones only, minus some. The sample holds around 140,000 clones, about 70% seen once. Sequenced: peripheral blood. The source of these receptors is a woman aged 65 to 85 with acute or convalescent COVID-19. The CDR3 runs from the conserved cysteine through the conserved F or W. Each record gives: V gene, D gene, clone size, J gene, CDR3 protein, CDR3 DNA. D genes are given only for firm matches. The size of a clone is reported for some rows only, either as once, few or many, or as a class for expanded clones.

TRBV29-1	.	few	TRBJ1-3	CSVEVTGNTIYF	TGCAGCGTTGAAGTTACTGGAAACACCATATATTTT
TRBV5-1	.	once	TRBJ1-2	CASSQTQGTGGYTF	TGCGCCAGCAGCCAAACGCAGGGAACGGGCGGCTACACCTTC
TRBV9	.	once	TRBJ2-1	CASSVGDYNEQFF	TGTGCCAGCAGCGTAGGAGACTACAATGAGCAGTTCTTC
TRBV18	TRBD2	.	TRBJ2-1	CASSPRTSGGVTSSYNEQFF	TGTGCCAGCTCACCACGGACTAGCGGGGGTGTCACTAGCTCCTACAATGAGCAGTTCTTC
TRBV3-1/TRBV3-2	.	many	TRBJ2-1	CASSPMGGSYNEQFF	TGTGCCAGCAGCCCCATGGGGGGCTCCTACAATGAGCAGTTCTTC
TRBV7-9	TRBD1	many	TRBJ1-6	CASSVGQGGGSPLHF	TGTGCCAGCAGCGTTGGACAGGGCGGAGGATCACCCCTCCACTTT
TRBV12-5	TRBD1	few	TRBJ1-5	CASGLGTGGLNQPQHF	TGTGCTAGTGGTTTGGGGACAGGGGGACTCAATCAGCCCCAGCATTTT
TRBV3-1/TRBV3-2	.	.	TRBJ2-1	CASSQEPLARPYNEQFF	TGTGCCAGCAGCCAAGAGCCCCTAGCGCGACCCTACAATGAGCAGTTCTTC
TRBV7-6	.	.	TRBJ1-3	CASSFGQGRSGNTIYF	TGTGCCAGCAGCTTCGGCCAGGGTCGCTCTGGAAACACCATATATTTT
TRBV29-1	.	.	TRBJ1-2	CSVEALSNGYTF	TGCAGCGTTGAAGCCCTCAGTAATGGCTACACCTTC
TRBV21-1	.	.	TRBJ2-1	CASSVVAGAYNEQFF	TGTGCCAGCAGCGTTGTAGCGGGAGCTTACAATGAGCAGTTCTTC
TRBV28	.	.	TRBJ1-5	CASSSRGNSNQPQHF	TGTGCCAGCAGTTCCAGGGGAAATAGCAATCAGCCCCAGCATTTT
TRBV11-2	.	.	TRBJ2-3	CASSRFQSSTDTQYF	TGTGCCAGCAGCCGATTTCAGTCTAGCACAGATACGCAGTATTTT
TRBV11-2	TRBD1	.	TRBJ1-2	CASSLAAQQGSGYTF	TGTGCCAGCAGCTTAGCGGCCCAACAGGGGAGTGGCTACACCTTC
TRBV7-9	TRBD2	.	TRBJ2-5	CASSFGPGGRALETQYF	TGTGCCAGCAGCTTTGGCCCGGGCGGGAGGGCCTTAGAGACCCAGTACTTC
TRBV27	.	.	TRBJ2-6	CASSLSGQRFSGANVLTF	TGTGCCAGCAGTTTATCTGGACAGCGCTTCTCTGGGGCCAACGTCCTGACTTTC
TRBV6-5	TRBD1	.	TRBJ1-1	CASSLQGPGTEAFF	TGTGCCAGCAGTCTACAGGGGCCTGGCACTGAAGCTTTCTTT
TRBV6-6	.	.	TRBJ1-2	CASSYGQNYGYTF	TGTGCCAGCAGTTACGGACAGAACTATGGCTACACCTTC
TRBV19	.	.	TRBJ2-1	CASSIRQALYNEQFF	TGTGCCAGTAGTATAAGGCAGGCACTGTACAATGAGCAGTTCTTC
TRBV5-1	.	once	TRBJ1-2	CASSPGRGMRTNYGYTF	TGCGCCAGCAGCCCCGGTAGGGGAATGCGTACTAACTATGGCTACACCTTC
TRBV9	TRBD2	.	TRBJ2-2	CASSVAAGLAGGAGELFF	TGTGCCAGCAGCGTAGCGGCGGGACTAGCGGGAGGGGCCGGGGAGCTGTTTTTT
TRBV12-3/TRBV12-4	.	.	TRBJ1-1	CASSKDSYEAFF	TGTGCCAGCAGCAAAGACAGTTATGAAGCTTTCTTT
TRBV4-2	TRBD1	.	TRBJ1-2	CASSQEGQNYGYTF	TGTGCCAGCAGCCAGGAGGGACAGAACTATGGCTACACCTTC
TRBV7-8	TRBD1	.	TRBJ1-4	CASSLGLRQGREKLFF	TGTGCCAGCAGCTTAGGTCTAAGACAGGGGAGGGAAAAACTGTTTTTT
TRBV24-1	.	few	TRBJ1-6	CATSDTTRGSPLHF	TGTGCCACCAGTGATACAACCCGGGGTTCACCCCTCCACTTT